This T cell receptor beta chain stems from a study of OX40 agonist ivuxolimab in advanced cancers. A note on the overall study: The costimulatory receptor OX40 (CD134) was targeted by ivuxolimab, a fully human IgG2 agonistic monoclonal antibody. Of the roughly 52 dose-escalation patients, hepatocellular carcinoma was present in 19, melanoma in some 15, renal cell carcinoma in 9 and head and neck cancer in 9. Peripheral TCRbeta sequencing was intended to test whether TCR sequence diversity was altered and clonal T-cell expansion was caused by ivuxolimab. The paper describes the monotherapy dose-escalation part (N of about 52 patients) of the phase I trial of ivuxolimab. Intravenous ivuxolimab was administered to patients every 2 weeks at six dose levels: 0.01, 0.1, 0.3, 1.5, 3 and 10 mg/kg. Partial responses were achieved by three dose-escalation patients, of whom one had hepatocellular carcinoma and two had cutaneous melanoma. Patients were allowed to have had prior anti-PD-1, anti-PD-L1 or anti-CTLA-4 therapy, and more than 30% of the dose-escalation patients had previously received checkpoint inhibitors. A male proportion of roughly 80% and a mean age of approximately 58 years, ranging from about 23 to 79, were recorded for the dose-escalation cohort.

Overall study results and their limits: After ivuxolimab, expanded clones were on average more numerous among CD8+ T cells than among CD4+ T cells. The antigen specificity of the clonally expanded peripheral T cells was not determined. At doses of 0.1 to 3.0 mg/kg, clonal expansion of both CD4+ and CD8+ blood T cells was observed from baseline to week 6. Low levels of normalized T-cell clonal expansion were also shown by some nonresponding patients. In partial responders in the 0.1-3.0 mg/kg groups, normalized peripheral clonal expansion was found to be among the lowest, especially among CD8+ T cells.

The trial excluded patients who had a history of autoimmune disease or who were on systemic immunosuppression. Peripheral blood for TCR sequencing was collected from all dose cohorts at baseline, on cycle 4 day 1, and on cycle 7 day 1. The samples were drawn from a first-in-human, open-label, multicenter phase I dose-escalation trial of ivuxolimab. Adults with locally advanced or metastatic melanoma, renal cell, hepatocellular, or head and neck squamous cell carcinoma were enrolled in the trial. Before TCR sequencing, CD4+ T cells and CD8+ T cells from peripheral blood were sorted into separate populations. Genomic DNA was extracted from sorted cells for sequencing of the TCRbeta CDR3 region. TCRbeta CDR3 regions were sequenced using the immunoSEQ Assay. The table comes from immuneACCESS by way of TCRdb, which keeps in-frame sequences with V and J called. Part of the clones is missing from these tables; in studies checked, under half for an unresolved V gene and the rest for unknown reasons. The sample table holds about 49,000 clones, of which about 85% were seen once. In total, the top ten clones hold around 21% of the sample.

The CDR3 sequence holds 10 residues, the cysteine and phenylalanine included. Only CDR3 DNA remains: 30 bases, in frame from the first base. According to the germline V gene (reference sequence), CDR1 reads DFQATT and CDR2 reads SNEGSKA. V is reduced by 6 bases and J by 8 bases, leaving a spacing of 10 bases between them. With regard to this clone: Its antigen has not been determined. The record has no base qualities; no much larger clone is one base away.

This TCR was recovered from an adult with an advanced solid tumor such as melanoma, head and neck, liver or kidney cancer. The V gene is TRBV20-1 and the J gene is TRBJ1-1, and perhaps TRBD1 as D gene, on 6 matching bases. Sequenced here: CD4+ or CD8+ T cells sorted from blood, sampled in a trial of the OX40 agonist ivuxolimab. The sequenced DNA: TGCAGTGCCCGGACAGCCGAAGCTTTCTTT. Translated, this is CSARTAEAFF.